The next 17 T cell receptor beta chains were all read from a single sample in a study of cytotoxic CD8 clonotypes in ibrutinib-treated CLL. Assay: immunoSEQ multiplex PCR; the TCRdb copy retains only in-frame clones and omits some. The sample carries about 140,000 clones, 80% to 95% recorded once. Sequencing used PBMCs, obtained after 12 months of ibrutinib treatment. Every receptor here comes from a human donor with chronic lymphocytic leukemia.

The chain is built from TRBV5-1 and TRBJ2-6, with D possibly being TRBD2 (5 bases). The V end was cut by 0 bases, the J end by 2 bases, with 6 bases between. This CDR3 is 15 amino acids long. Germline assignment: CDR1 SGHRS and CDR2 YFSETQ. CDR3 region: CASSLDGAGANVLTF. DNA of the CDR3: TGCGCCAGCAGCTTGGACGGGGCTGGGGCCAACGTCCTGACTTTC.

This clone was seen only once. The chain uses TRBV28 and TRBJ2-1; 14 positions agree with TRBD2. This CDR3 contains 15 residues. The V and J ends lost 7 bases and 8 bases, in that order; junction bases with no gene match: 7. Per the germline V gene, CDR1 is MDHEN and CDR2 is SYDVKM. The CDR3 region is CASTPGLAGVYEQFF. Written as DNA, the CDR3 is TGTGCCAGCACCCCGGGACTAGCGGGAGTCTATGAGCAGTTCTTC.

The rearrangement joins TRBV7-9 to TRBJ1-1; D might be TRBD1 (6 bases). The CDR3 covers 15 residues. V lost 2 bases to trimming and J lost 7 bases, with 17 bases between them. Germline V CDR1 and CDR2: SEHNR, FQNEAQ (reference sequence). CDR3: CASSLRGGGMVEAFF. CDR3 nucleotides: TGTGCCAGCAGCTTACGGGGCGGGGGCATGGTTGAAGCTTTCTTT.

The chain couples TRBV27 to TRBJ1-5; tentatively, D is TRBD1 (6 bases). Trimming removed 5 bases at V and 5 bases at J, with 13 bases between. The CDR3 is 14 amino acids. Germline loops: CDR1 MNHEY, CDR2 SMNVEV (reference sequence). The CDR3 region is CASSPTGTYQPQHF. The CDR3 DNA reads as TGTGCCAGCAGTCCCACAGGGACGTATCAGCCCCAGCATTTT.

This chain uses TRBV27 with TRBJ1-5; D might be TRBD1 (6 bases). The length of the CDR3 is 15 residues. The germline V and J ends were trimmed by 1 base and 3 bases, with 10 bases remaining between them. CDR1 and CDR2 from the germline V gene are MNHEY and SMNVEV (reference sequence). CDR3 sequence: CASSLYRDTNQPQHF. In DNA, the CDR3 is TGTGCCAGCAGTTTATACCGGGACACCAATCAGCCCCAGCATTTT.

The chain carries TRBV5-1 and TRBJ2-2; D uncertain. Germline V CDR1 and CDR2: SGHRS, YFSETQ. Trimming took off 7 bases at V and 6 bases at J, with 13 bases between the two ends. CDR3 length: 13 residues. CDR3 amino acids: CASGSERPGELFF. The CDR3 bases are TGCGCCAGCGGATCGGAGCGTCCCGGGGAGCTGTTTTTT. Full variable domain (remainder filled in from reference TRBV5-1 and TRBJ2-2): KAGVTQTPRYLIKTRGQQVTLSCSPISGHRSVSWYQQTPGQGLQFLFEYFSETQRNKGNFPGRFSGRQFSNSRSEMNVSTLELGDSALYLCASGSERPGELFFGEGSRLTVL.

This chain uses TRBV5-8 with TRBJ2-5, with D maybe TRBD1 (5 bases). Trimming pared 1 base from V and 7 bases from J, leaving 14 bases between. This CDR3 region has 14 residues. Germline CDR1 reads SGHTS; CDR2 reads YDEGEE. CDR3 bases: TGTGCCAGCAGCTTGAGACAAGGGGCCGTGACCCAGTACTTC. Protein sequence: CASSLRQGAVTQYF.

This clone has a single count. The chain recombines TRBV28 with TRBJ2-4, with 15 bases lining up with TRBD2. There are 17 residues in the CDR3. From germline, CDR1 is MDHEN and CDR2 SYDVKM. V dropped 8 bases and J dropped 6; count of bases not matched to a gene: 11. CDR3 bases: TGTGCCAGCTCGCAATCGGGACTAGCGGGAGGCCCAAACATTCAGTACTTC. Its protein is CASSQSGLAGGPNIQYF. Drawing the rest from reference TRBV28 and TRBJ2-4, the complete variable domain is DVKVTQSSRYLVKRTGEKVFLECVQDMDHENMFWYRQDPGLGLRLIYFSYDVKMKEKGDIPEGYSVSREKKERFSLILESASTNQTSMYLCASSQSGLAGGPNIQYFGAGTRLSVL.

There are many counts of this clone. The same CDR3 arises from other DNA sequences in this sample as well. This chain connects TRBV9 to TRBJ1-1, with D perhaps TRBD1 (6 bases). Trimming left V 0 bases short and J 5 bases short, with 8 bases between. Germline lookup yields CDR1 SGDLS and CDR2 YYNGEE. CDR3 size: 13 residues. Written as DNA, the CDR3 is TGTGCCAGCAGCGTAGGAACAGGGACTGAAGCTTTCTTT. It specifies CASSVGTGTEAFF.

The V call is TRBV7-9, the J call TRBJ2-2; D remains unclear. Germline CDR1 SEHNR, CDR2 FQNEAQ (reference sequence). The CDR3 is made up of 10 amino acids. Trimming stripped 5 bases from V and 8 bases from J, with 3 bases between. CDR3 sequence reads: CASSTGELFF. In DNA form, the CDR3 reads TGTGCCAGCAGCACGGGGGAGCTGTTTTTT.

The J gene is TRBJ1-3, the V gene TRBV28; 9 positions match TRBD1. The germline CDR1 and CDR2 sequences are MDHEN and SYDVKM. V gave up 6 bases and J gave up 2 bases; unmatched junction bases: 8. This CDR3 has 16 amino acids. Written as DNA, the CDR3 is TGTGCCAGCAGATCCCCGGGACAGGGTACTGGAAACACCATATATTTT. Protein: CASRSPGQGTGNTIYF.

This chain connects TRBV9 to TRBJ2-7, with D perhaps TRBD1 or TRBD2 (6 bases each). The CDR3 runs to 15 residues. Germline CDR1 reads SGDLS; CDR2 reads YYNGEE. The V end was cut by 0 bases, the J end by 5 bases, with 15 bases between. The CDR3 sequence is CASSVGRGRIDEQYF. CDR3 coding DNA: TGTGCCAGCAGCGTAGGCCGGGGGCGTATTGACGAGCAGTACTTC.

The gene calls are TRBV28 and TRBJ2-7; D is unresolved. Germline V lookup: CDR1 MDHEN, CDR2 SYDVKM. The V end was cut by 6 bases, the J end by 7 bases, with 22 bases between. The CDR3 covers 15 residues. CDR3: CASSGFLEAFREQYF. CDR3 bases: TGTGCCAGCAGCGGTTTCCTTGAGGCTTTCCGGGAGCAGTACTTC.

The chain is built from TRBV4-2 and TRBJ2-1; unclear D gene. Germline V gene sequence: CDR1 LGHNA, CDR2 YNFKEQ. This CDR3 contains 15 residues. V was cut by 1 base and J by 8 bases, with 15 bases left in between. The DNA for the CDR3 is TGTGCCAGCAGCCAAGTAGGTACCTGGCCCCATGAGCAGTTCTTC. It codes for CASSQVGTWPHEQFF.

This chain uses TRBV2 with TRBJ2-5, with D perhaps TRBD1 (6 bases). The CDR3 consists of 13 residues. Trimming took 6 bases from V and 2 from J, leaving 10 bases between them. In germline, CDR1 is SNHLY, CDR2 FYNNEI. In DNA, the CDR3 is TGTGCCAGCAGCATCAGGGGACAAGAGACCCAGTACTTC. Translating gives CASSIRGQETQYF. The full variable domain, completed using reference TRBV2 and TRBJ2-5, is EPEVTQTPSHQVTQMGQEVILRCVPISNHLYFYWYRQILGQKVEFLVSFYNNEISEKSEIFDDQFSVERPDGSNFTLKIRSTKLEDSAMYFCASSIRGQETQYFGPGTRLLVL.

V is TRBV18 and J is TRBJ2-7; D is unresolved. The CDR3 loop spans 15 amino acids. V was trimmed by 4 bases and J by 4 bases, leaving 17 bases between them. CDR1 is KGHSH, CDR2 LQKENI, per germline. The CDR3 is CASSQGVASPYEQYF. CDR3 sequence (DNA): TGTGCCAGCTCACAAGGTGTAGCCTCCCCGTACGAGCAGTACTTC. Together with reference TRBV18 and TRBJ2-7, the CDR3 gives the full variable domain: NAGVMQNPRHLVRRRGQEARLRCSPMKGHSHVYWYRQLPEEGLKFMVYLQKENIIDESGMPKERFSAEFPKEGPSILRIQQVVRGDSAAYFCASSQGVASPYEQYFGPGTRLTVT.

The V call is TRBV10-3, the J call TRBJ2-2; D ambiguous. V was trimmed by 7 bases and J by 6 bases, leaving 6 bases between them. The length of the CDR3 is 11 residues. From germline, CDR1 is ENHRY and CDR2 SYGVKD. The CDR3 region is CAIKSAGELFF. Here the CDR3 DNA reads TGTGCCATCAAGTCGGCCGGGGAGCTGTTTTTT.